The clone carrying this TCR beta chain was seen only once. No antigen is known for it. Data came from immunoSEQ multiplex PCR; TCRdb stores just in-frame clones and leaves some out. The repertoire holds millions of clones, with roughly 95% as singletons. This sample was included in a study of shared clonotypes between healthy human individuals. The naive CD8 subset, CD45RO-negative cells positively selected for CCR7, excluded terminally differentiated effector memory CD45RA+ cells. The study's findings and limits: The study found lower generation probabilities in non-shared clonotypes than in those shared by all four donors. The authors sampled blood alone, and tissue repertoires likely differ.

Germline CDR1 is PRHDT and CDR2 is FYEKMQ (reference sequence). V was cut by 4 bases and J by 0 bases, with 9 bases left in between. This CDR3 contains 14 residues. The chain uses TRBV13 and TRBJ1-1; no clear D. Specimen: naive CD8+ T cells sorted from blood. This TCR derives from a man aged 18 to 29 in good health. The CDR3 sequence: CASSYERMNTEAFF. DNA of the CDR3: TGTGCCAGCAGCTACGAAAGAATGAACACTGAAGCTTTCTTT.